This T cell receptor (beta chain) comes out of a study of cytomegalovirus exposure and HLA in healthy donors. This clone has a handful of counts. Its antigen is still unknown. 60 Vbeta and 13 Jbeta primers were used in PCR. Produced via immunoSEQ multiplex PCR; TCRdb's table is partial and in-frame only. The table records about 110,000 clones, about 84% of them present only once. Trimming removed 0 bases from V and 7 bases from J, with 10 bases in between. Germline CDR1 PRHDT, CDR2 FYEKMQ (reference sequence). There are 13 residues in the CDR3. Study outcomes and limitations: In a later analysis, HLA-associated TCR beta chains were more clonally expanded than equally common others. It is likely that the observed cluster of highly shared sequence variants was a sequencing artifact.

The sequence came from a man aged 25-45 years in good health and CMV-seronegative. The chain couples TRBV13 to TRBJ2-7; D gene unclear. The sample taken for sequencing was PBMCs. The CDR3: CASSLGTAGEQYF. The CDR3 DNA reads TGTGCCAGCAGCTTAGGGACCGCCGGGGAGCAGTACTTC.